This T cell receptor beta chain originates from a study of cytomegalovirus exposure and HLA in healthy donors. About the research overall: Out of about 360 genotyped donors, 81% belonged to the Caucasian-associated ancestry cluster.

Healthy bone marrow donors made up the donor group. Looked up from germline, CDR1 is SQVTM and CDR2 is ANQGSEA. The J segment lost 1 base and the V segment lost 7 bases, leaving 11 bases of the junction unmatched. This CDR3 region has 15 residues. In regard to this clone: Its antigen is not identified.

General study findings and limits: Confirmation was obtained in vitro that a few CMV-associated chains are specific for CMV antigens. Indistinguishability led to the exclusion of some V segments, TRBV6-2 and TRBV6-3 included.

PCR amplification relied on 60 Vbeta primers (plus 13 Jbeta primers). TCRdb's copy holds only in-frame clones and misses some; the assay was immunoSEQ multiplex PCR. The sample's table shows fewer than 200,000 clones. Material for sequencing was PBMCs. This TCR came from a woman aged 55-69 years in good health and CMV-seronegative. The chain links TRBV29-1 to TRBJ1-1; 8 bases fit TRBD1. The CDR3 region has the DNA TGCAGCGCCTCAGGACAGGGAAATACGAACACTGAAGCTTTCTTT. Translating it yields CSASGQGNTNTEAFF.